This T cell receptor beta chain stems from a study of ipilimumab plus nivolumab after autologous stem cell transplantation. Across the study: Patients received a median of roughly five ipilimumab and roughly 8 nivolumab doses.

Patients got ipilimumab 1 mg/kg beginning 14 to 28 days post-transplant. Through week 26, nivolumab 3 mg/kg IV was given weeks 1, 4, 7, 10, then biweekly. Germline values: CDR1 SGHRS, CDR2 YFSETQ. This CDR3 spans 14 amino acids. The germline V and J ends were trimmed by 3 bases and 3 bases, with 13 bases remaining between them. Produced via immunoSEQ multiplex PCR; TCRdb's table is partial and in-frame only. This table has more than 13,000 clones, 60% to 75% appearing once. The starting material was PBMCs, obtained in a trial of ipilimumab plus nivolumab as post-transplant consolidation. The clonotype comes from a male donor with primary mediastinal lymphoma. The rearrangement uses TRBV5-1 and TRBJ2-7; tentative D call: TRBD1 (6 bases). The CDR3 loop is CASSYADRSYEQYF. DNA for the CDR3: TGCGCCAGCAGCTACGCTGACAGGAGCTACGAGCAGTACTTC.